Listed here are 8 T cell receptor beta chains from one sample, sequenced in a study of shared clonotypes between healthy human individuals. Produced via immunoSEQ multiplex PCR; TCRdb's table is partial and in-frame only. Here the sample spans more than 200,000 clones, approximately 65% being singletons. The sequenced material came from memory CD4+ T cells sorted from blood. Indicated subset: CD45RA-negative fraction. The receptors come from a man aged 25-45 years in good health.

This clone came up a few times. The sample has other DNA sequences that encode this CDR3 too. This sequence joins TRBV5-1 and TRBJ1-1; no reliable D call. Germline lookup yields CDR1 SGHRS and CDR2 YFSETQ. V was clipped by 1 base and J by 0 bases, with 4 bases between them. The CDR3 has 13 amino acids. The CDR3 region is CASSLLVNTEAFF. The DNA of the CDR3 is TGCGCCAGCAGCTTGTTAGTGAACACTGAAGCTTTCTTT.

CDR3 residues: CASSLGQQRPNEKLFF. The CDR3 bases are TGCGCCAGCAGCCTTGGACAGCAGCGTCCTAATGAAAAACTGTTTTTT. The gene calls are TRBV4-3 and TRBJ1-4; possible D gene TRBD1, 6 bases. The length of the CDR3 is 16 residues. Germline V lookup: CDR1 LGHNA, CDR2 YSLEER. Trimming cost V 4 bases and J 3 bases, with 15 bases left between them.

This clone was counted at least ten times. V gene TRBV6-5 combines with J gene TRBJ1-5; D is uncertain. CDR3 length: 14 residues. Germline-derived CDR1 and CDR2 are MNHEY and SVGAGI. V was pared by 4 bases and J by 0 bases, with 7 bases between. The CDR3 loop is CASSSTHSNQPQHF. CDR3 nucleotide sequence: TGTGCCAGCAGTTCAACGCATAGCAATCAGCCCCAGCATTTT.

This chain connects TRBV18 to TRBJ2-7, with D possibly called TRBD1 or TRBD2 (5 bases each). Trimming pared 3 bases from V and 2 bases from J, leaving 17 bases between. The CDR3 length is 16 residues. CDR1 KGHSH and CDR2 LQKENI come from the germline V gene. DNA of the CDR3: TGTGCCAGCTCACCGTACAGTCCGAGAGGGGCCTACGAGCAGTACTTC. This codes for CASSPYSPRGAYEQYF.

The CDR3 loop reads CASSLGTGRITEAFF. CDR3 bases: TGTGCCAGCAGCTTAGGGACAGGGAGGATCACTGAAGCTTTCTTT. The V call is TRBV7-8, the J call TRBJ1-1, with 8 positions matching TRBD1. The CDR3 covers 15 residues. Germline V gene sequence: CDR1 SGHVS, CDR2 FQNEAQ. V lost 1 base, J lost 4 bases, and 5 bases stayed unmatched.

DNA for the CDR3: TGTGCCAGTAGTATTGGGGGAAATGGCAATCAGCCCCAGCATTTT. Protein sequence: CASSIGGNGNQPQHF. V is TRBV19 and J is TRBJ1-5; possibly TRBD1 for D (5 bases). The ends were cut back, 3 bases at V and 2 bases at J, with 11 bases in the middle. This CDR3 contains 15 residues. The germline V gene has CDR1 LNHDA and CDR2 SQIVND (reference sequence).

In this sample, this clone turned up a few times. The V gene is TRBV7-2, the J gene TRBJ2-7, with 9 nucleotides matching TRBD2. CDR3 size: 15 residues. Germline V gives CDR1 SGHTA, CDR2 FQGNSA. J lost 0 bases, V lost 2 bases, and 2 bases had no gene match. The DNA of the CDR3 is TGTGCCAGCAGCTTAAGGACTAGCGCCTCCTACGAGCAGTACTTC. Its protein is CASSLRTSASYEQYF.

This clone came up once. The J gene is TRBJ2-7, the V gene TRBV7-9; TRBD2 aligns across 9 bases. V lost 1 base, J lost 2 bases, and 6 bases stayed unmatched. There are 16 residues in the CDR3. From germline, CDR1 is SEHNR and CDR2 FQNEAQ (reference sequence). CDR3 DNA sequence: TGTGCCAGCAGCTTAGGATCCAGCGGGAGGACCTACGAGCAGTACTTC. The encoded protein is CASSLGSSGRTYEQYF.